One and the same sample provided the 20 T cell receptor beta chains below, sequenced in a study of blood T cell repertoires in COVID-19. Repertoires were generated with immunoSEQ multiplex PCR, while TCRdb's copy carries only in-frame clones and drops some. The table has 180,000 or so clones, over 75% seen once. Sequences were obtained from peripheral blood. The receptor source for this set is a woman aged 80 or over with acute or convalescent COVID-19.

The J gene is TRBJ1-3, the V gene TRBV5-6; D may be TRBD1 (5 bases). The CDR3 totals 15 residues. V shed 4 bases and J shed 0 bases, with 11 bases lying between them. The V gene's germline CDR1 is SGHDT and CDR2 YYEEEE. The CDR3 DNA reads TGTGCCAGCAGCCTACCAGGGAACTCTGGAAACACCATATATTTT. This codes for CASSLPGNSGNTIYF.

The V call is TRBV5-4, the J call TRBJ2-6; D is possibly TRBD2 (6 bases). Germline V lookup: CDR1 SGHNT, CDR2 YYREEE (reference sequence). Between the trimmed V and J ends, which lost 1 base and 0 bases, there was a span of 11 bases. This CDR3 contains 17 residues. For the CDR3, the DNA is TGTGCCAGCAGCTTGCAGGTCGGGAGCTCTGGGGCCAACGTCCTGACTTTC. Translation gives CASSLQVGSSGANVLTF. The full variable domain, rest sourced from reference TRBV5-4 and TRBJ2-6, is ETGVTQSPTHLIKTRGQQVTLRCSSQSGHNTVSWYQQALGQGPQFIFQYYREEENGRGNFPPRFSGLQFPNYSSELNVNALELDDSALYLCASSLQVGSSGANVLTFGAGSRLTVL.

The chain couples TRBV18 to TRBJ1-1; 11 bases agree with TRBD1. Germline CDR1 and CDR2: KGHSH and LQKENI. This CDR3 is 16 amino acids long. The V segment lost 5 bases and the J segment 1 base; nucleotides outside the gene matches: 6. CDR3 sequence: CASSSRTGGGNTEAFF. CDR3 sequence (DNA): TGTGCCAGCTCATCGAGGACAGGGGGCGGGAACACTGAAGCTTTCTTT.

This clone is a singleton in its sample. The rearrangement links TRBV6-5 to TRBJ1-2; 7 bases align to TRBD1. The CDR3 is 14 residues long. Germline V gene data show CDR1 as MNHEY and CDR2 as SVGAGI. Trimming at V came to 6 bases and at J to 7 bases, leaving 11 bases not matched to a gene. CDR3 loop: CASSRDSSLGGYTF. The CDR3 coding sequence is TGTGCCAGCAGCCGGGACAGTTCCCTGGGTGGCTACACCTTC.

The CDR3 coding sequence is TGTGCCATCAGTGAGATCGGGGATGGGAACGGTGAAGCTTTCTTT. It translates to CAISEIGDGNGEAFF. The genes are TRBV10-3 and TRBJ1-1; D is uncertain. The CDR3 has 15 residues. V dropped 2 bases and J dropped 7 bases, with 17 bases sitting between them. The V gene's germline CDR1 is ENHRY and CDR2 SYGVKD.

The CDR3 sequence: CASSQDNSLKETQYF. For the CDR3, the DNA is TGTGCCAGCAGCCAAGATAACAGCCTAAAAGAGACCCAGTACTTC. The chain couples TRBV3-1 (or the pseudogene TRBV3-2) to TRBJ2-5; D gene unclear. This CDR3 comprises 15 residues. V gave up 0 bases and J gave up 3 bases, with 11 bases separating them. The germline gives CDR1 LGHDT, CDR2 YNNKEL (reference sequence).

Only one count was recorded for this clone. This chain connects TRBV3-1 (or the pseudogene TRBV3-2) to TRBJ1-2; 8 bases are shared with TRBD1. From germline, CDR1 is LGHDT and CDR2 YNNKEL (reference sequence). CDR3 size: 13 residues. V was clipped by 6 bases and J by 5 bases; unmatched bases: 5. The CDR3 nucleotides read TGTGCCAGCAGTGGGACAGGTCTATATGGCTACACCTTC. Its protein is CASSGTGLYGYTF.

The gene calls are TRBV21-1 and TRBJ2-5; TRBD1 is taken as the D call from the table, unchecked against the DNA. TRBV21-1 is a pseudogene. The CDR3 consists of 15 residues. CDR3 region: CASSKGGTGDETQYF. The CDR3 nucleotides read TGTGCCAGCAGCAAAGGCGGGACAGGGGATGAGACCCAGTACTTC.

The chain uses TRBV6-5 and TRBJ1-4; 10 nucleotides agree with TRBD1. Germline CDR1 reads MNHEY; CDR2 reads SVGAGI. The CDR3 contains 15 residues. J gave up 8 bases and V 0 bases, and 3 bases lay outside the gene matches. CDR3 sequence (DNA): TGTGCCAGCAGTTACTCACCGGGACAGGGGGAAAAACTGTTTTTT. Translation: CASSYSPGQGEKLFF.

J is TRBJ1-1 and V is TRBV6-5, with D possibly TRBD1 on 5 matching bases. Trimming removed 5 bases at V and 3 bases at J, with 13 bases between. This CDR3 comprises 14 residues. Germline lookup yields CDR1 MNHEY and CDR2 SVGAGI. This CDR3 is CASSLGRRDTEAFF. CDR3 nucleotide sequence: TGTGCCAGCAGTCTGGGGCGCCGGGACACTGAAGCTTTCTTT.

The chain recombines TRBV2 with TRBJ1-1; 9 bases are a match to TRBD1. Per the germline V gene, CDR1 is SNHLY and CDR2 is FYNNEI. The CDR3 totals 13 residues. V lost 6 bases, J lost 4 bases, and 3 bases stayed unmatched. For the CDR3, the DNA is TGTGCCAGCAGGCCGACAGGGGGCACTGAAGCTTTCTTT. The encoded protein is CASRPTGGTEAFF.

This clone occurred a few times. The CDR3 DNA sequence: TGTGCCAGCAAGCAGACAGGGGAAGGTGGGGCCAACGTCCTGACTTTC. It yields the protein CASKQTGEGGANVLTF. The gene calls are TRBV9 and TRBJ2-6; 8 nucleotides match TRBD1. This CDR3 is built from 16 residues. V lost 6 bases, J lost 3 bases, and 8 bases stayed unmatched. Germline lookup yields CDR1 SGDLS and CDR2 YYNGEE.

This clone appeared a few times. The chain combines TRBV30 with TRBJ1-1; possibly TRBD1 for D (6 bases). CDR3 length: 13 residues. Germline V gene data show CDR1 as GTSNPN and CDR2 as SVGIG (reference sequence). The germline V and J ends were trimmed by 0 bases and 7 bases, with 12 bases remaining between them. The CDR3 coding sequence is TGTGCCTGGAGTGTACTGGTGACAGGTGAAGCTTTCTTT. This codes for CAWSVLVTGEAFF.

V is TRBV7-2 and J is TRBJ1-3, with D uncertain. The CDR3 consists of 16 residues. The V gene lost 5 bases and the J gene lost 2 bases, with 16 bases spanning the gap. The germline V gene has CDR1 SGHTA and CDR2 FQGNSA. CDR3 amino acids: CASSPKRLGTGNTIYF. The CDR3 coding sequence is TGTGCCAGCAGCCCAAAGCGGTTGGGGACTGGAAACACCATATATTTT.

CDR3 nucleotide sequence: TGTGCCAGCAGTTTAGGTAGGCAGGGGTTCGCTTTCTTT. Amino acid sequence: CASSLGRQGFAFF. The J gene is TRBJ1-1, the V gene TRBV12-3 or TRBV12-4; perhaps TRBD1 as D (6 bases). The CDR3 extends over 13 amino acids. V gave up 1 base and J gave up 11 bases, with 14 bases separating them.

This clone was observed a handful of times. The chain links TRBV7-9 to TRBJ1-2, with 7 positions matching TRBD1. Per germline, CDR1 SEHNR and CDR2 FQNEAQ (reference sequence). CDR3 length equals 16 residues. The V and J ends lost 5 bases and 6 bases, in that order; junction bases with no gene match: 15. The CDR3 protein is CASSPQRHRGRDGYTF. The CDR3 region has the DNA TGTGCCAGCAGCCCCCAACGTCACAGGGGAAGAGATGGCTACACCTTC.

This clone was observed a single time. The rearrangement joins TRBV7-9 to TRBJ1-4; the match to TRBD1 covers 9 bases. Germline V CDR1 and CDR2: SEHNR, FQNEAQ (reference sequence). Trimming cost V 2 bases and J 3 bases; bases outside gene matches: 13. The CDR3 covers 19 residues. Here the CDR3 DNA reads TGTGCCAGCAGCTTAAGCGGGACAGGGTCTTTACGCTCTAATGAAAAACTGTTTTTT. Translated, it gives CASSLSGTGSLRSNEKLFF.

The chain recombines TRBV6-5 with TRBJ2-3; the match to TRBD2 covers 9 bases. CDR1 is MNHEY, CDR2 SVGAGI, per germline. The CDR3 sequence is 16 residues long. The ends lost 0 bases at V and 6 bases at J; junction bases unmatched: 7. The CDR3 is CASSYSIAGASDTQYF. The CDR3 nucleotides are TGTGCCAGCAGTTACTCGATAGCGGGAGCGTCCGATACGCAGTATTTT.

This sequence joins TRBV30 and TRBJ1-3; maybe TRBD1 (6 bases). This CDR3 has 14 residues. V dropped 3 bases and J dropped 3 bases, with 12 bases sitting between them. CDR1 GTSNPN and CDR2 SVGIG come from the germline V gene (reference sequence). In DNA form, the CDR3 reads TGTGCCTGGAGCCTGGGGGCGGATGGAAACACCATATATTTT. The encoded protein is CAWSLGADGNTIYF. Drawing the rest from reference TRBV30 and TRBJ1-3, the complete variable domain is SQTIHQWPATLVQPVGSPLSLECTVEGTSNPNLYWYRQAAGRGLQLLFYSVGIGQISSEVPQNLSASRPQDRQFILSSKKLLLSDSGFYLCAWSLGADGNTIYFGEGSWLTVV.

This rearrangement joins TRBV2 to TRBJ2-1, with unresolved D. Trimming cost V 7 bases and J 1 base, with 2 bases left between them. Germline assignment: CDR1 SNHLY and CDR2 FYNNEI. The CDR3 runs to 11 residues. The CDR3 coding sequence is TGTGCCAGCACATCCTACAATGAGCAGTTCTTC. It encodes CASTSYNEQFF.